These T cell receptor beta chains were read from a single sample in a study of blood T cells in healthy people across ages. TCRdb re-derived calls from the 5' RACE reads in MiXCR, one entry per CDR3 protein. The sample yields 1.5 million to 2 million distinct CDR3 sequences, just under 50% seen once. The sequencing sample was made of blood. These receptors came from a woman in her thirties or forties in good health. Each CDR3 is given with its conserved first and last residue. A D gene is named only where the DNA matches it firmly. Not every row has a clone size; where given, it reads once, few, many or a size class.

d_call: .
v_call: TRBV7-9
clone_size: .
j_call: TRBJ1-5
cdr3_nt: TGTGCCAGCAGCTTAGCGCCGACAGCGGATAGCAATCAGCCCCAGCATTTT
cdr3_aa: CASSLAPTADSNQPQHF

d_call: .
v_call: TRBV24-1
clone_size: once
j_call: TRBJ2-1
cdr3_nt: TGTGCCACCAGTGACCCTAATCGGGGGGCCCATGAGCAGTTCTTC
cdr3_aa: CATSDPNRGAHEQFF

d_call: TRBD2
v_call: TRBV28
clone_size: .
j_call: TRBJ2-1
cdr3_nt: TGTGCCAGCAGTTTAGGACTAGCGGGGGGGCTCGATGAGCAGTTCTTC
cdr3_aa: CASSLGLAGGLDEQFF

d_call: TRBD2
v_call: TRBV12-3/TRBV12-4
clone_size: .
j_call: TRBJ2-1
cdr3_nt: TGTGCCAGCAGTTTACCCTGGCGGGGGGGCAAAAATGAGCAGTTCTTC
cdr3_aa: CASSLPWRGGKNEQFF

d_call: .
v_call: TRBV13
clone_size: few
j_call: TRBJ1-1
cdr3_nt: TGTGCCAGCAGCTTAGGCCGGTTGGTTGGGGAGGGTGAAGCTTTCTTT
cdr3_aa: CASSLGRLVGEGEAFF

d_call: TRBD1
v_call: TRBV12-3/TRBV12-4
clone_size: few
j_call: TRBJ2-5
cdr3_nt: TGTGCCAGCAGTTTACGGGGGACAGGGGGAGGAGGTGAGCAGTACTTC
cdr3_aa: CASSLRGTGGGGEQYF

d_call: TRBD2
v_call: TRBV6-5
clone_size: .
j_call: TRBJ2-3
cdr3_nt: TGTGCCAGCAGCACCCTCAGCGGGGGCACAGATACGCAGTATTTT
cdr3_aa: CASSTLSGGTDTQYF

d_call: TRBD1
v_call: TRBV20-1
clone_size: .
j_call: TRBJ1-2
cdr3_nt: TGCAGTGCTGGGGACAGGCAAGTTTCGGACTATGGCTACACCTTC
cdr3_aa: CSAGDRQVSDYGYTF

d_call: .
v_call: TRBV6-5
clone_size: few
j_call: TRBJ1-2
cdr3_nt: TGTGCCAGCTCCGGGGCCAGCCTCTATGGCTACACCTTC
cdr3_aa: CASSGASLYGYTF

d_call: .
v_call: TRBV9
clone_size: few
j_call: TRBJ2-5
cdr3_nt: TGTGCCAGCAGCCCGAGACTACAGGGCACCCAAGAGACCCAGTACTTC
cdr3_aa: CASSPRLQGTQETQYF

d_call: .
v_call: TRBV27
clone_size: few
j_call: TRBJ1-2
cdr3_nt: TGTGCCAGCAGCCCCACAGGGTCTGGCTACACCTTC
cdr3_aa: CASSPTGSGYTF

d_call: .
v_call: TRBV4-1
clone_size: few
j_call: TRBJ1-2
cdr3_nt: TGCGCCAGCAGCCAACCTGGACAGCCCGATAACTATGGCTACACCTTC
cdr3_aa: CASSQPGQPDNYGYTF

d_call: TRBD2
v_call: TRBV5-1
clone_size: .
j_call: TRBJ2-1
cdr3_nt: TGCGCCAGCAGCTTGGTTACTAGCGGGGGGTTGTCCTACAATGAGCAGTTCTTC
cdr3_aa: CASSLVTSGGLSYNEQFF

d_call: .
v_call: TRBV21-1
clone_size: .
j_call: TRBJ2-7
cdr3_nt: TGTGCCAGCAGCAATGCCGACAGGGGATTCGGAAACGAGCAGTACTTC
cdr3_aa: CASSNADRGFGNEQYF

d_call: TRBD2
v_call: TRBV6-6
clone_size: .
j_call: TRBJ2-7
cdr3_nt: TGTGCCACCGGACTAGCGGGGGGCTACGAGCAGTACTTC
cdr3_aa: CATGLAGGYEQYF

d_call: .
v_call: TRBV7-2
clone_size: few
j_call: TRBJ2-7
cdr3_nt: TGTGCCAGCAGTTCGCTGCGGGACGGCGGGTACGAGCAGTACTTC
cdr3_aa: CASSSLRDGGYEQYF

d_call: .
v_call: TRBV12-3/TRBV12-4
clone_size: .
j_call: TRBJ2-5
cdr3_nt: TGTGCCAGCAGGCAGCAAGAGACCCAGTACTTC
cdr3_aa: CASRQQETQYF

d_call: TRBD1
v_call: TRBV7-9
clone_size: once
j_call: TRBJ1-4
cdr3_nt: TGTGCCAGCAGCCCAATACCGGGACAGGGGTTCGAAAAACTGTTTTTT
cdr3_aa: CASSPIPGQGFEKLFF

d_call: .
v_call: TRBV6-6
clone_size: .
j_call: TRBJ2-6
cdr3_nt: TGTGCCAGCAGTACCGGCAGCGCCGGGGCCAACGTCCTGACTTTC
cdr3_aa: CASSTGSAGANVLTF

d_call: .
v_call: TRBV27
clone_size: .
j_call: TRBJ1-2
cdr3_nt: TGTGCCAGCAGTTTCAACGAGGGGGGGGCCAGTTATGGCTACACCTTC
cdr3_aa: CASSFNEGGASYGYTF

d_call: .
v_call: TRBV5-1
clone_size: .
j_call: TRBJ2-3
cdr3_nt: TGCGCCAGCAGCTTGTTAGGACCCCCATCAACAGATACGCAGTATTTT
cdr3_aa: CASSLLGPPSTDTQYF

d_call: .
v_call: TRBV5-1
clone_size: .
j_call: TRBJ2-6
cdr3_nt: TGCGCCAGCAGCAACGGACAGCCGGCTTCTGGGGCCAACGTCCTGACTTTC
cdr3_aa: CASSNGQPASGANVLTF

d_call: .
v_call: TRBV5-1
clone_size: .
j_call: TRBJ2-1
cdr3_nt: TGCGCCAGCAGCCCCCGGACTATTCCTGAGCAGTTCTTC
cdr3_aa: CASSPRTIPEQFF

d_call: TRBD2
v_call: TRBV7-2
clone_size: .
j_call: TRBJ2-7
cdr3_nt: TGTGCCAGCAGCCGTAGGACTAGCGGGGGATACAATGAGCAGTACTTC
cdr3_aa: CASSRRTSGGYNEQYF

d_call: .
v_call: TRBV7-9
clone_size: .
j_call: TRBJ1-4
cdr3_nt: TGTGCCAGCAGCTTAGATCGGGGGGCAGGTAAAAAACTGTTTTTT
cdr3_aa: CASSLDRGAGKKLFF

d_call: TRBD1
v_call: TRBV7-9
clone_size: .
j_call: TRBJ2-7
cdr3_nt: TGTGCCAGCAGCGGCACAGGGGCCGAGCAGTACTTC
cdr3_aa: CASSGTGAEQYF

d_call: TRBD2
v_call: TRBV6-2/TRBV6-3
clone_size: .
j_call: TRBJ2-7
cdr3_nt: TGTGCCAGCAGAGACCAAGCGGGGGGTCGCGAGCAGTACTTC
cdr3_aa: CASRDQAGGREQYF

d_call: .
v_call: TRBV6-2/TRBV6-3
clone_size: .
j_call: TRBJ1-2
cdr3_nt: TGTGCCAGCGGAAATACAGGGCTGTCCTATGGCTACACCTTC
cdr3_aa: CASGNTGLSYGYTF

d_call: .
v_call: TRBV7-2
clone_size: few
j_call: TRBJ2-3
cdr3_nt: TGTGCCAGCAGCTTAGCAGGGGGGCTTGGAGATACGCAGTATTTT
cdr3_aa: CASSLAGGLGDTQYF

d_call: .
v_call: TRBV6-5
clone_size: few
j_call: TRBJ1-4
cdr3_nt: TGTGCCAGCAGTTACTCGTCAGCATGGGGTGAAAAACTGTTTTTT
cdr3_aa: CASSYSSAWGEKLFF

d_call: .
v_call: TRBV5-6
clone_size: few
j_call: TRBJ2-2
cdr3_nt: TGTGCCAGCAGCTTGGTGCGGGAAGGTGACACCGGGGAGCTGTTTTTT
cdr3_aa: CASSLVREGDTGELFF

d_call: TRBD2
v_call: TRBV20-1
clone_size: few
j_call: TRBJ2-5
cdr3_nt: TGCAGTGCAGAGCGGGGGGAAGAGACCCAGTACTTC
cdr3_aa: CSAERGEETQYF

d_call: .
v_call: TRBV5-1
clone_size: few
j_call: TRBJ2-3
cdr3_nt: TGCGCCAGCAGCGATGAGAGACCTTCGGATACGCAGTATTTT
cdr3_aa: CASSDERPSDTQYF

d_call: .
v_call: TRBV27
clone_size: .
j_call: TRBJ2-6
cdr3_nt: TGTGCCAGTCACCCACAGGGACGTGGGGCCAACGTCCTGACTTTC
cdr3_aa: CASHPQGRGANVLTF

d_call: .
v_call: TRBV27
clone_size: .
j_call: TRBJ1-6
cdr3_nt: TGTGCCAGCAGTCCACGGGCAGATTTCTCCTATAATTCACCCCTCCACTTT
cdr3_aa: CASSPRADFSYNSPLHF

d_call: TRBD1
v_call: TRBV6-5
clone_size: few
j_call: TRBJ2-1
cdr3_nt: TGTGCCAGCAGGCCATGGGACAGGGACTACAATGAGCAGTTCTTC
cdr3_aa: CASRPWDRDYNEQFF

d_call: TRBD2
v_call: TRBV20-1
clone_size: .
j_call: TRBJ2-1
cdr3_nt: TGCAGTGCTAGAGATAAGCGGGGGGCCTACAATGAGCAGTTCTTC
cdr3_aa: CSARDKRGAYNEQFF

d_call: TRBD1
v_call: TRBV12-3/TRBV12-4
clone_size: .
j_call: TRBJ2-1
cdr3_nt: TGTGCCAGCAGCCGACAGGGGGCTTTTGATGAGCAGTTCTTC
cdr3_aa: CASSRQGAFDEQFF

d_call: .
v_call: TRBV7-2
clone_size: .
j_call: TRBJ1-3
cdr3_nt: TGTGCCAGCAGCTTAGATCGACAAGACACCATATATTTT
cdr3_aa: CASSLDRQDTIYF

d_call: TRBD1
v_call: TRBV20-1
clone_size: few
j_call: TRBJ2-1
cdr3_nt: TGCAGTGCTACCGTTATCCGGGACAGGGGAGTCATCAATGAGCAGTTCTTC
cdr3_aa: CSATVIRDRGVINEQFF

d_call: TRBD1
v_call: TRBV5-1
clone_size: few
j_call: TRBJ2-1
cdr3_nt: TGCGCCAGCAGCTTCAAGTTGGGACAGGGCGTAGATGAGCAGTTCTTC
cdr3_aa: CASSFKLGQGVDEQFF

d_call: .
v_call: TRBV20-1
clone_size: .
j_call: TRBJ1-6
cdr3_nt: TGCAGCGCTAGAGGGGACACAAATAATTCACCCCTCCACTTT
cdr3_aa: CSARGDTNNSPLHF

d_call: TRBD1
v_call: TRBV4-1
clone_size: few
j_call: TRBJ1-6
cdr3_nt: TGCGCCAGCAGCCAAGAATCCAGGGGACAGGCTAACCCTAAGAATTCACCCCTCCACTTT
cdr3_aa: CASSQESRGQANPKNSPLHF

d_call: .
v_call: TRBV6-5
clone_size: .
j_call: TRBJ2-7
cdr3_nt: TGTGCCAGCAGTTACTCCCGGATCTCCTACGAGCAGTACTTC
cdr3_aa: CASSYSRISYEQYF

d_call: TRBD2
v_call: TRBV6-6
clone_size: few
j_call: TRBJ2-4
cdr3_nt: TGTGCCAGCATGAGCGGGGGGCCGCGGGACATTCAGTACTTC
cdr3_aa: CASMSGGPRDIQYF

d_call: .
v_call: TRBV6-2/TRBV6-3
clone_size: .
j_call: TRBJ2-7
cdr3_nt: TGTGCCAGCGGGCCGGGGGAGCAGTACTTC
cdr3_aa: CASGPGEQYF

d_call: .
v_call: TRBV29-1
clone_size: few
j_call: TRBJ2-7
cdr3_nt: TGCAGCGGTGAGAGCAGATACGAGCAGTACTTC
cdr3_aa: CSGESRYEQYF

d_call: TRBD1
v_call: TRBV7-2
clone_size: .
j_call: TRBJ1-2
cdr3_nt: TGTGCCAGCAGCCGCGGACAGGGGGCGGCCTATGGCTACACCTTC
cdr3_aa: CASSRGQGAAYGYTF

d_call: TRBD1
v_call: TRBV5-1
clone_size: .
j_call: TRBJ2-5
cdr3_nt: TGCGCCAGCAGCCTGGGACAGCACAAACAAGAGACCCAGTACTTC
cdr3_aa: CASSLGQHKQETQYF